This TCR beta chain is drawn from a study of T cells in localized non-small cell lung cancer. Findings and caveats of the study: Adjacent lung tissue had a median 57 of the top 100 clones found in the tumor. Longer overall survival accompanied higher blood T cell density.

This clone is termed medium-sized. No antigen is known for it. Sequencing was performed with immunoSEQ multiplex PCR; in TCRdb, only in-frame clones are kept and a portion is missing. The sample records around 780 clones, around 18% being singletons. This CDR3 region has 17 residues. V gave up 2 bases and J gave up 3 bases, with 19 bases separating them. Germline CDR1 and CDR2: SGHNT and YENEEA. The V call is TRBV11-3, the J call TRBJ1-2; weak D call: TRBD1 (6 bases). This TCR came from a man aged 35 to 70 with stage III squamous cell lung carcinoma. The sample in question was normal lung tissue next to the tumor, obtained before any cancer treatment. CDR3 bases: TGTGCCAGCAGCTTAACCCGAGGGGGGGGCGCGGACTATGGCTACACCTTC. Protein product: CASSLTRGGGADYGYTF. The full variable domain, completed using reference TRBV11-3 and TRBJ1-2, is EAGVVQSPRYKIIEKKQPVAFWCNPISGHNTLYWYLQNLGQGPELLIRYENEEAVDDSQLPKDRFSAERLKGVDSTLKIQPAELGDSAVYLCASSLTRGGGADYGYTFGSGTRLTVV.